This T cell receptor (beta chain) was observed in a study of vaccination and CD4 T cells after COVID-19. Study-wide context: Convalescent patients had positive nasal swab PCR results for SARS-CoV-2. Disease was mild in about nine and severe in one. The authors gave control cultures a CEFX pool, an HIV-1 Nef pool, or no peptide. Points from the study as a whole: The authors studied relatively few convalescent patients and analyzed no early post-infection timepoints.

The assay that was used to sequence DNA from cultured CD4+ T cells was the Oncomine TCR Beta short-read assay. MiXCR, applied by TCRdb to the PCR reads, yields one record per CDR3 protein. The sample yields more than 9,000 distinct CDR3 sequences, 40% to 50% seen once. Regarding treatment: roughly 10-day PBMC culture with coronavirus spike peptide pools or control peptides (ViraFEST assay). A word on this clonotype: Its antigen is still unknown.

The specimen was CD4+ T cells from blood, cultured in vitro. The receptor comes from a human donor who had recovered from COVID-19.

The CDR3 loop reads CASNPSNQPQHF. CDR3 coding DNA: TGTGCCAGCAACCCTAGCAATCAGCCCCAGCATTTT. This rearrangement joins TRBV28 to TRBJ1-5, with D uncertain. The V end was cut by 7 bases, the J end by 0 bases, with 4 bases between. The CDR3 runs 12 residues. The germline V gene has CDR1 MDHEN and CDR2 SYDVKM.